The clone carrying this T cell receptor beta chain was seen more than once but under ten times. The data were produced by immunoSEQ multiplex PCR, yet TCRdb's version contains in-frame clones alone and is incomplete. Of 75,000 to 85,000 clones listed, roughly 80% are singletons. The CDR3 runs to 13 residues. The V end lost 4 bases, the J end lost 2 bases, and 8 bases lay between the germline ends. Per the germline V gene, CDR1 is MNHNS and CDR2 is SASEGT. This entry belongs to a study of PD-1 blockade in mismatch repair-deficient tumors. The rearrangement uses TRBV6-1 and TRBJ1-1; maybe TRBD1 (5 bases). This specimen consisted of peripheral blood, obtained 12 weeks after starting pembrolizumab. The receptor comes from an adult with mismatch repair-deficient cancer. The CDR3 coding sequence is TGTGCCAGCAGTGGACAGTTTAACACTGAAGCTTTCTTT. Its protein product is CASSGQFNTEAFF.